This T cell receptor (beta chain) was captured by sequencing in a study of blood T cell repertoires in COVID-19. The wider study: The cDNA or gDNA used as material had been derived from T cells, B-cell-depleted T cells, or PBMCs.

Patients in Seattle were enrolled during active infection, then followed longitudinally. Profiling relied on immunoSEQ multiplex PCR, and the TCRdb table lists in-frame clones only, not all of them. Of 300,000 to 350,000 clones detected, around 86% appear once; the ten largest clones hold roughly 6.3%. After removal of 9 bases from V and 0 bases from J, the junction contained 5 bases not matched to a gene. The CDR3 sequence is 15 residues long. The germline CDR1 and CDR2 sequences are SGHRS and YFSETQ. The sequencing input was peripheral blood. V gene TRBV5-1 combines with J gene TRBJ2-6; 8 bases fit TRBD2. The TCR originated in a woman in her 50s with COVID-19, enrolled during active disease. The CDR3 DNA follows: TGCGCCACCCGGGGGGGGAGCTCTGGGGCCAACGTCCTGACTTTC. Amino acid sequence: CATRGGSSGANVLTF.